This record covers a single T cell receptor (beta chain). Its antigen is not known. The data were obtained in a study of cytomegalovirus exposure and HLA in healthy donors. PCR involved 60 Vbeta and 13 Jbeta primers. Produced via immunoSEQ multiplex PCR; TCRdb's table is partial and in-frame only. The table shows about 200,000 clones, with around 83% occurring only once. The study's findings and limits: Cytomegalovirus status, reportedly, was diagnosed with high specificity and sensitivity by the classifier. Sequencing had likely introduced a cluster of highly shared sequence variants as an artifact.

The sample comprised PBMCs. The sequence came from a woman in her forties or fifties in good health and CMV-seropositive.

CDR3 in DNA: TGTGCCAGTAGTACCGGACAGAGGACAGATACGCAGTATTTT. This codes for CASSTGQRTDTQYF. The V call is TRBV19, the J call TRBJ2-3, with D perhaps TRBD1 (6 bases). CDR1 is LNHDA, CDR2 SQIVND, per germline (reference sequence). This CDR3 has 14 amino acids. Trimming cost V 4 bases and J 3 bases, with 11 bases left between them. The full variable domain, its missing parts supplied by reference TRBV19 and TRBJ2-3, is DGGITQSPKYLFRKEGQNVTLSCEQNLNHDAMYWYRQDPGQGLRLIYYSQIVNDFQKGDIAEGYSVSREKKESFPLTVTSAQKNPTAFYLCASSTGQRTDTQYFGPGTRLTVL.